The rows below give T cell receptor beta chains drawn from one sample of a study of shared clonotypes between healthy human individuals. Measured with immunoSEQ multiplex PCR; TCRdb has only the in-frame clones, and not every one. The sample holds approximately 1,000,000 clones, 70% to 80% seen once. Specimen: memory CD4+ T cells from PBMCs. These receptor sequences come from a young man in good health. Some clones in this sample may be carry-over from other donors' samples. Both conserved end residues are part of each CDR3. A D gene is named only where the DNA matches it firmly. Rows may omit the clone size; those that give it use once, few, many or a size class.

d_call	clone_size	v_call	j_call	cdr3_length	cdr3_nt	cdr3_aa
-	-	TRBV25-1	TRBJ1-6	13	TGTGCCAGCAGTGACAGGGGTAATTCACCCCTCCACTTT	CASSDRGNSPLHF
-	once	TRBV5-5	TRBJ1-4	19	TGTGCCAGCAGCTTGGGCTCCGGGACCTACCCCGGGGCTAATGAAAAACTGTTTTTT	CASSLGSGTYPGANEKLFF
-	many	TRBV10-2	TRBJ1-2	14	TGCGCCAGCAGTGAAGGCAGGGAAACCCATGGCTACACCTTC	CASSEGRETHGYTF
TRBD2	-	TRBV2	TRBJ2-3	16	TGTGCCAGCAGTGTTCTACTAGCGGGAGAGGGGGATACGCAGTATTTT	CASSVLLAGEGDTQYF
TRBD1	once	TRBV28	TRBJ1-1	14	TGTGCCAGCAGTTCCACGGACAGGCCGAATGAAGCTTTCTTT	CASSSTDRPNEAFF
-	-	TRBV28	TRBJ1-2	14	TGTGCCAGCAAGGACAGCCAGTCCCGCTATGGCTACACCTTC	CASKDSQSRYGYTF
TRBD1	-	TRBV5-1	TRBJ2-7	13	TGCGCCAGCAGCTACGGACAGGGTGGTGAGCAGTACTTC	CASSYGQGGEQYF
TRBD1	-	TRBV10-1	TRBJ1-4	13	TGCGCCAGCAGTGCGGGACCAGGGGGCAAACTGTTTTTT	CASSAGPGGKLFF
-	-	TRBV15	TRBJ2-7	15	TGTGCCACCAGCAGAGGGGGAGCGCCCTCCTACGAGCAGTACTTC	CATSRGGAPSYEQYF
TRBD1	-	TRBV6-5	TRBJ2-7	16	TGTGCCAGCAGCTACGCCACGGGACAGGGGGCCTTCGAGCAGTACTTC	CASSYATGQGAFEQYF
-	-	TRBV5-1	TRBJ2-2	16	TGCGCCAGCAGCCCAAGACCTAGCGCGAACACCGGGGAGCTGTTTTTT	CASSPRPSANTGELFF
TRBD2	-	TRBV7-3	TRBJ2-1	15	TGTGCCAGCAGCACTAGCGGGAGGGGTATCAATGAGCAGTTCTTC	CASSTSGRGINEQFF
-	once	TRBV5-1	TRBJ2-1	15	TGCGCCAGCAACCAGGATTTGACCTCCTACAATGAGCAGTTCTTC	CASNQDLTSYNEQFF
TRBD1	few	TRBV5-6	TRBJ1-5	15	TGTGCCAGCAGCTTGAAGCAGGGACAGGGTCAGCCCCAGCATTTT	CASSLKQGQGQPQHF
-	-	TRBV5-6	TRBJ2-5	13	TGTGCCAGCAGCCCTGACAACCAAGAGACCCAGTACTTC	CASSPDNQETQYF
-	-	TRBV25-1	TRBJ1-1	12	TGTGCCAGCAGTGAATATGGCACTGAAGCTTTCTTT	CASSEYGTEAFF
TRBD2	-	TRBV7-3	TRBJ2-1	18	TGTGCCAGCAGCTTAAACGCCGCCCTAGCGGGATCGTACAATGAGCAGTTCTTC	CASSLNAALAGSYNEQFF
TRBD1	-	TRBV29-1	TRBJ2-5	14	TGCAGCGTTGGGGACAGGGGGCGGCAAGAGACCCAGTACTTC	CSVGDRGRQETQYF
-	-	TRBV6-5	TRBJ2-6	15	TGTGCCAGCAGTTACGCGGGGTCTGGGGCCAACGTCCTGACTTTC	CASSYAGSGANVLTF
-	-	TRBV9	TRBJ1-3	17	TGTGCCAGCAGCGTAGTGGGGGACCTGAGCTCTGGAAACACCATATATTTT	CASSVVGDLSSGNTIYF
TRBD1	few	TRBV2	TRBJ2-1	13	TGTGCCAGCACCAAGAACAGGGGGAATGAGCAGTTCTTC	CASTKNRGNEQFF
-	few	TRBV10-3	TRBJ2-2	14	TGTGCCATCAGTGAGGCCACGAACACCGGGGAGCTGTTTTTT	CAISEATNTGELFF
-	few	TRBV10-1	TRBJ2-7	15	TGCGCCAGCAGTGATCGGGCGGGAAGTGTCTACGAGCAGTACTTC	CASSDRAGSVYEQYF
TRBD2	-	TRBV7-2	TRBJ2-2	14	TGTGCCAGCAGCTTAGGGCTAGCGGTTGGGGAGCTGTTTTTT	CASSLGLAVGELFF